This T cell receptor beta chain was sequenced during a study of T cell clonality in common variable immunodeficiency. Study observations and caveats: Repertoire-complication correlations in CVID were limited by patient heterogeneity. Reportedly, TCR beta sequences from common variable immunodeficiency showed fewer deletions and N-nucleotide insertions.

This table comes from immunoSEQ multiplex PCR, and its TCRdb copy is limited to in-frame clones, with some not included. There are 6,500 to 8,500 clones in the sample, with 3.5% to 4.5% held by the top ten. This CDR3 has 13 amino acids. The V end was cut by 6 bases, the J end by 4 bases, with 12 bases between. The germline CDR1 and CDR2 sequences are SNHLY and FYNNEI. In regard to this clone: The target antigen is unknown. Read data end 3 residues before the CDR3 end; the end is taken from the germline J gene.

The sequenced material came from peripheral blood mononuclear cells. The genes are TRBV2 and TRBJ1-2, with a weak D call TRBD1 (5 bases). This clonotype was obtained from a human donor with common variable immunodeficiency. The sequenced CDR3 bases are TGTGCCAGCAGCCTGGACATTGCCTATGGC. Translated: CASSLDIAYG. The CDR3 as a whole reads CASSLDIAYGYTF.